This T cell receptor (beta chain) was identified in a study of blood T cell repertoires in COVID-19. Unmatched junction bases numbered 4, after V lost 4 bases and J lost 3 bases. CDR3 size: 14 residues. Germline V gene data show CDR1 as LGHDT and CDR2 as YNNKEL (reference sequence). Assay used: immunoSEQ multiplex PCR; TCRdb lists only in-frame clones, some missing. The sample records 140,000 or so clones, 84% being singletons. Input material: PBMCs or T cells enriched from blood (not recorded which). This clonotype originated in a woman aged 50 to 60 with acute COVID-19. The chain couples TRBV3-1 (or the pseudogene TRBV3-2) to TRBJ2-3; 7 bases agree with TRBD1. The CDR3 nucleotides are TGTGCCAGCAGCCGGGGACAGAAAACAGATACGCAGTATTTT. Translation gives CASSRGQKTDTQYF.